This T cell receptor beta chain derives from a study of blood T cell repertoires in COVID-19. Background on the study: The United States, Italy and Spain provided the acute and convalescent COVID-19 samples. Nucleic acid was either cDNA or gDNA, and it came from T cells, B-cell-depleted T cells, or PBMCs.

As handled by the study authors: For nucleated cells, counts were estimated from reference gene primer amplification. The repertoire was sequenced with immunoSEQ multiplex PCR; TCRdb's copy has only in-frame clones and lacks some. The DNA was the basis for D and trimming; V, J and clone size are from that table. Of 200,000 to 300,000 clones detected, 80% to 85% appear once; the ten largest clones hold 4.2%. V dropped 5 bases and J dropped 9 bases, with 16 bases sitting between them. CDR1 SGHTA and CDR2 FQGTGA come from the germline V gene. This CDR3 is 14 amino acids long. The TCR comes from a man in his 60s with acute or convalescent COVID-19. The material sequenced was peripheral blood. The chain recombines TRBV7-3 with TRBJ2-2, with D perhaps matching TRBD2 (5 bases). The CDR3 region is CASSLFREHRELFF. The CDR3 DNA follows: TGTGCCAGCAGCCTCTTCCGGGAACACCGGGAGCTGTTTTTT. The entire variable domain, with the rest obtained from reference TRBV7-3 and TRBJ2-2, is as follows: GAGVSQTPSNKVTEKGKYVELRCDPISGHTALYWYRQSLGQGPEFLIYFQGTGAADDSGLPNDRFFAVRPEGSVSTLKIQRTERGDSAVYLCASSLFREHRELFFGEGSRLTVL.